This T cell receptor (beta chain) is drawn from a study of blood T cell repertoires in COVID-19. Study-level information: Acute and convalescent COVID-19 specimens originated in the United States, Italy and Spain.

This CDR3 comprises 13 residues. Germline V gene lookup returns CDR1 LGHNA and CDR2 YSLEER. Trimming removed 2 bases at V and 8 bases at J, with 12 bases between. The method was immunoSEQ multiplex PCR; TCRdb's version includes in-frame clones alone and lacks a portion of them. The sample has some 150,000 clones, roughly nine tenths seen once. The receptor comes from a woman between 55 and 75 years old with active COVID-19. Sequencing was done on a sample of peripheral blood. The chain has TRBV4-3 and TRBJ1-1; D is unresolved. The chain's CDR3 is CASSQHRHAEAFF. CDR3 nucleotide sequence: TGCGCCAGCAGCCAACACAGACATGCCGAAGCTTTCTTT.